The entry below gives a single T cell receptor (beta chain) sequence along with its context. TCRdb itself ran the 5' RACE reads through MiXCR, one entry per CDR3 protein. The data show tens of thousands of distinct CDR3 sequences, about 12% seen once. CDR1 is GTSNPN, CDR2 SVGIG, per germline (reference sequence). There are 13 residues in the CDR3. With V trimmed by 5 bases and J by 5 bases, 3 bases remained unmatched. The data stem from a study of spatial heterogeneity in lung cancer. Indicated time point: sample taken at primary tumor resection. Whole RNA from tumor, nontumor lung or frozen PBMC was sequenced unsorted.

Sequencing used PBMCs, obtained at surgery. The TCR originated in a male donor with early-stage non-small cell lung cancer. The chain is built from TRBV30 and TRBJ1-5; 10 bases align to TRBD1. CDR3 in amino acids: CAWDRGRDQPQHF. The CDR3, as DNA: TGTGCCTGGGACAGGGGGCGCGATCAGCCCCAGCATTTT. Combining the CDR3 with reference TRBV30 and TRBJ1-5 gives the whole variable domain SQTIHQWPATLVQPVGSPLSLECTVEGTSNPNLYWYRQAAGRGLQLLFYSVGIGQISSEVPQNLSASRPQDRQFILSSKKLLLSDSGFYLCAWDRGRDQPQHFGDGTRLSIL.